What follows are 32 T cell receptor beta chains derived from one specimen sequenced in a study of CD8 T cells in Susac syndrome (dated by TCRdb to the late 2010s). The library was built by means of the immunoSEQ multiplex PCR assay. RNA was extracted using the RNeasy kit, and roughly 0.45 to 1 microgram was reverse transcribed with random hexamers. TCRdb trimmed public reads at Q25 via fastp, called clones via MiXCR and kept in-frame beta chains. Rows are combined by CDR3 protein, so each entry shows the most common genes and DNA. The sample yields 160,000 or so distinct CDR3 sequences; 94% were counted once. The biggest ten clones account for more than 0.2% of the sample. Specimen: CD8+ T cells from PBMCs. The receptors stem from a human donor with multiple sclerosis.

The chain is built from TRBV20-1 and TRBJ2-7; D gene uncertain. V lost 4 bases and J lost 2, with 15 bases in between. The CDR3 extends over 14 amino acids. Germline V gene data show CDR1 as DFQATT and CDR2 as SNEGSKA (reference sequence). The CDR3 bases are TGCAGTGCTACCCAACCTACAGTAACCTACGAGCAGTACTTC. It specifies CSATQPTVTYEQYF.

The CDR3 loop reads CSAHRWAEDTEAFF. The CDR3, as DNA: TGCAGTGCCCACCGATGGGCCGAGGACACTGAAGCTTTCTTT. This rearrangement joins TRBV20-1 to TRBJ1-1, with D uncertain. Germline V CDR1 and CDR2: DFQATT, SNEGSKA (reference sequence). The CDR3 totals 14 residues. Deletions cut 6 bases from V and 3 bases from J, with 17 bases between.

V usage is TRBV9 and J usage is TRBJ1-6; D not resolved. The CDR3 covers 17 residues. The ends were cut back, 0 bases at V and 5 bases at J, with 15 bases in the middle. CDR1 and CDR2 (germline): SGDLS, YYNGEE. The CDR3 sequence: CASSVGWSLADNSPLHF. CDR3 coding DNA: TGTGCCAGCAGCGTAGGATGGTCCCTCGCGGATAATTCACCCCTCCACTTT.

A few counts support this clonotype. The chain joins TRBV27 to TRBJ2-7, with D tentatively TRBD1 (7 bases). Looked up from germline, CDR1 is MNHEY and CDR2 is SMNVEV (reference sequence). The CDR3 sequence is 14 residues long. The ends were cut back, 5 bases at V and 3 bases at J, with 14 bases in the middle. The CDR3 is CASSPRQGGYEQYF. The CDR3 nucleotides are TGTGCCAGCAGTCCCCGACAGGGAGGCTACGAGCAGTACTTC.

This chain connects TRBV2 to TRBJ2-1; D may be TRBD1 or TRBD2 (7 bases each). There are 17 residues in the CDR3. With 0 bases removed from V and 5 bases from J, the gap between germline ends came to 17 bases. Germline V gives CDR1 SNHLY, CDR2 FYNNEI. CDR3 in DNA: TGTGCCAGCAGTGAAGCGGCAGGGAGGGGGCGAGACAATGAGCAGTTCTTC. Translated: CASSEAAGRGRDNEQFF.

The chain employs TRBV30 and TRBJ2-3; 9 bases align to TRBD2. V trimming: 5 bases; J trimming: 7 bases; junction bases outside the gene matches: 16. The CDR3 runs 16 residues. CDR1 is GTSNPN, CDR2 SVGIG, per germline (reference sequence). CDR3 region: CAWSGTSRRASHTQYF. The CDR3 DNA reads TGTGCCTGGTCCGGGACTAGCAGAAGGGCTTCCCATACGCAGTATTTT.

The chain couples TRBV13 to TRBJ1-2; D is perhaps TRBD1 (5 bases). CDR1 PRHDT and CDR2 FYEKMQ come from the germline V gene (reference sequence). The CDR3 sequence is 16 residues long. V was cut by 4 bases and J by 5 bases, with 20 bases left in between. The DNA of the CDR3 is TGTGCCAGCAGCTCCCGAGAAGAGGGGAGAGGGTATGGCTACACCTTC. Residues: CASSSREEGRGYGYTF.

The chain recombines TRBV7-9 with TRBJ2-7; D unclear. V was pared by 5 bases and J by 2 bases, with 16 bases between. CDR1 is SEHNR and CDR2 is FQNEAQ in the germline V gene (reference sequence). This CDR3 contains 15 residues. CDR3 sequence (DNA): TGTGCCAGCAGCCGGGCCGCTTTGAAAGCCTACGAGCAGTACTTC. Its protein is CASSRAALKAYEQYF. The whole variable domain, filled in from reference TRBV7-9 and TRBJ2-7, reads DTGVSQNPRHKITKRGQNVTFRCDPISEHNRLYWYRQTLGQGPEFLTYFQNEAQLEKSRLLSDRFSAERPKGSFSTLEIQRTEQGDSAMYLCASSRAALKAYEQYFGPGTRLTVT.

The chain combines TRBV28 with TRBJ2-5; D ambiguous. This CDR3 has 16 amino acids. Looked up from germline, CDR1 is MDHEN and CDR2 is SYDVKM. Trimming cost V 5 bases and J 3 bases, with 19 bases left between them. The CDR3 region is CASSPRTILLEETQYF. CDR3 nucleotide sequence: TGTGCCAGCAGTCCCCGGACCATCCTTCTCGAAGAGACCCAGTACTTC.

The V gene is TRBV4-2, the J gene TRBJ2-7; TRBD1 aligns across 9 bases. The trim removed 5 bases at V and 3 bases at J, leaving 5 bases unmatched. This CDR3 is built from 14 residues. Germline V CDR1 and CDR2: LGHNA, YNFKEQ. CDR3 sequence reads: CASSGGQGGYEQYF. The DNA of the CDR3 is TGTGCCAGCAGCGGGGGACAGGGTGGCTACGAGCAGTACTTC.

The rearrangement uses TRBV6-5 and TRBJ2-5; the D call may be TRBD1 or TRBD2 (5 bases each). V lost 0 bases, J lost 0 bases, and 5 bases lay in between. The CDR3 is made up of 14 amino acids. Germline CDR1 MNHEY, CDR2 SVGAGI. CDR3 bases: TGTGCCAGCAGTTACTCGGGGGACCAAGAGACCCAGTACTTC. Translating gives CASSYSGDQETQYF.

The CDR3 sequence: CSVEGGTEPGYTF. The CDR3 coding sequence is TGCAGCGTTGAAGGAGGGACAGAGCCTGGCTACACCTTC. The gene calls are TRBV29-1 and TRBJ1-2; 7 nucleotides match TRBD1. Trimming removed 1 base from V and 7 bases from J; junction bases left unmatched: 6. The CDR3 contains 13 residues. CDR1 is SQVTM and CDR2 is ANQGSEA in the germline V gene.

The rearrangement links TRBV7-9 to TRBJ2-5; 7 positions agree with TRBD2. The germline CDR1 and CDR2 sequences are SEHNR and FQNEAQ (reference sequence). The CDR3 is made up of 17 amino acids. With V trimmed by 6 bases and J by 2 bases, 15 bases remained unmatched. CDR3 protein: CASRGGREGRSQETQYF. Here the CDR3 DNA reads TGTGCCAGCAGGGGTGGCAGGGAGGGTCGATCGCAAGAGACCCAGTACTTC. Variable domain in full (rest from reference TRBV7-9 and TRBJ2-5): DTGVSQNPRHKITKRGQNVTFRCDPISEHNRLYWYRQTLGQGPEFLTYFQNEAQLEKSRLLSDRFSAERPKGSFSTLEIQRTEQGDSAMYLCASRGGREGRSQETQYFGPGTRLLVL.

The chain employs TRBV25-1 and TRBJ2-5; TRBD1 is a possible D gene (6 bases). CDR3 length equals 12 residues. V lost 8 bases and J lost 5, with 12 bases in between. Germline V gives CDR1 MGHDK, CDR2 SYGVNS. The CDR3 coding sequence is TGTGCCAGCTCGCAGGGGTTTGAGACCCAGTACTTC. This sequence encodes CASSQGFETQYF.

This chain uses TRBV3-1 with TRBJ2-5; 10 bases align to TRBD2. This CDR3 comprises 17 residues. Germline CDR1 LGHDT, CDR2 YNNKEL (reference sequence). Trimming cost V 0 bases and J 1 base; bases outside gene matches: 5. CDR3 nucleotides: TGTGCCAGCAGCCAAGATCCATCTAGCGGGGGCCAAGAGACCCAGTACTTC. It codes for CASSQDPSSGGQETQYF.

The chain uses TRBV7-3 and TRBJ2-5, with D perhaps TRBD2 (6 bases). Germline CDR1 SGHTA, CDR2 FQGTGA. This CDR3 is 13 amino acids long. V dropped 2 bases and J dropped 7 bases, with 11 bases sitting between them. This CDR3 reads CASSLGDLGTQYF. For the CDR3, the DNA is TGTGCCAGCAGCTTAGGGGACTTGGGGACCCAGTACTTC.

V usage is TRBV15 and J usage is TRBJ2-1, with D possibly called TRBD1 or TRBD2 (5 bases each). This CDR3 comprises 14 residues. CDR1 is LNHNV and CDR2 is YYDKDF in the germline V gene (reference sequence). Trimming took off 7 bases at V and 6 bases at J, with 16 bases between the two ends. For the CDR3, the DNA is TGTGCCACCATCCAACGAGGGGCAGGCAATGAGCAGTTCTTC. Amino acids: CATIQRGAGNEQFF.

V usage is TRBV4-3 and J usage is TRBJ1-1; D is unclear. The CDR3 sequence is 18 residues long. Trimming took 1 base from V and 0 from J, leaving 18 bases between them. Germline CDR1 is LGHNA and CDR2 is YSLEER. The CDR3 here is CASSQVFRGSLMNTEAFF. In DNA form, the CDR3 reads TGCGCCAGCAGCCAAGTCTTCCGAGGCAGCTTGATGAACACTGAAGCTTTCTTT.

This clonotype was detected a few times. The chain recombines TRBV4-3 with TRBJ2-1; D possibly matches TRBD1 or TRBD2 (5 bases each). There are 13 residues in the CDR3. Looked up from germline, CDR1 is LGHNA and CDR2 is YSLEER. V was clipped by 5 bases and J by 7 bases, with 12 bases between them. The CDR3 loop is CASSLEWGNEQFF. The CDR3 DNA sequence: TGCGCCAGCAGCTTAGAATGGGGGAATGAGCAGTTCTTC.

The V call is TRBV7-9, the J call TRBJ2-7; D not certain. The germline V gene encodes CDR1 SEHNR and CDR2 FQNEAQ (reference sequence). Between the trimmed V and J ends, which lost 1 base and 3 bases, there was a span of 4 bases. This CDR3 region has 12 residues. The chain's CDR3 is CASSLDVYEQYF. The CDR3, as DNA: TGTGCCAGCAGCTTAGACGTCTACGAGCAGTACTTC. Full variable domain (missing parts from reference TRBV7-9 and TRBJ2-7): DTGVSQNPRHKITKRGQNVTFRCDPISEHNRLYWYRQTLGQGPEFLTYFQNEAQLEKSRLLSDRFSAERPKGSFSTLEIQRTEQGDSAMYLCASSLDVYEQYFGPGTRLTVT.

This clonotype was observed a single time. The gene calls are TRBV9 and TRBJ2-5, with a possible D match to TRBD2 (5 bases). The CDR3 is 15 residues long. Trimming stripped 1 base from V and 5 bases from J, with 15 bases between. Germline-derived CDR1 and CDR2 are SGDLS and YYNGEE. The CDR3 bases are TGTGCCAGCAGCGTATCCACGGGGTGGCGGGAGACCCAGTACTTC. It codes for CASSVSTGWRETQYF.

The chain is built from TRBV9 and TRBJ2-4; D is unclear. Trimming stripped 3 bases from V and 8 bases from J, with 9 bases between. CDR3 length: 12 residues. CDR1 and CDR2 (germline): SGDLS, YYNGEE. The chain's CDR3 is CASSGLDDIQYF. The CDR3 DNA reads TGTGCCAGCAGCGGGCTGGACGACATTCAGTACTTC.

J is TRBJ1-5 and V is TRBV10-3; D remains ambiguous. Looked up from germline, CDR1 is ENHRY and CDR2 is SYGVKD. V was shortened by 8 bases and J by 4 bases, with 12 bases between the two germline ends. This CDR3 contains 13 residues. The CDR3 bases are TGTGCCATCGGGTCTTCGGGTAATCAGCCCCAGCATTTT. Its protein is CAIGSSGNQPQHF.

This sequence joins TRBV27 and TRBJ2-1; maybe TRBD2 (5 bases). Trimming removed 5 bases from V and 2 bases from J, with 22 bases in between. CDR3 length equals 18 residues. Germline CDR1 is MNHEY and CDR2 is SMNVEV (reference sequence). CDR3 region: CASSRTRTSAQAYNEQFF. The CDR3 DNA is TGTGCCAGCAGTCGAACACGGACTTCCGCCCAGGCCTACAATGAGCAGTTCTTC.

The genes are TRBV29-1 and TRBJ2-7, with 7 positions matching TRBD1. J was trimmed by 3 bases and V by 6 bases; bases with no gene match: 8. The CDR3 has 13 amino acids. CDR1 is SQVTM, CDR2 ANQGSEA, per germline. The DNA of the CDR3 is TGCAGCGTGGTTACAGGGGAAGGCTACGAGCAGTACTTC. This encodes CSVVTGEGYEQYF.

The count of this clonotype is one. The CDR3 region is CASSWTGDEQFF. As DNA, the CDR3 is TGTGCCAGCAGTTGGACTGGGGATGAGCAGTTCTTC. The chain recombines TRBV12-3 or TRBV12-4 with TRBJ2-1; D possibly corresponds to TRBD2 (5 bases). V lost 4 bases and J 8 bases, leaving 9 bases between the germline ends. The CDR3 contains 12 residues.

This rearrangement joins TRBV27 to TRBJ2-3; D unresolved. The CDR3 sequence is 15 residues long. Trimming took off 5 bases at V and 0 bases at J, with 12 bases between the two ends. The germline CDR1 and CDR2 sequences are MNHEY and SMNVEV (reference sequence). The CDR3 coding sequence is TGTGCCAGCAGTGAGGTACAGACTAGCACAGATACGCAGTATTTT. This encodes CASSEVQTSTDTQYF.

V usage is TRBV3-1 and J usage is TRBJ1-3; perhaps TRBD1 as D (6 bases). V gave up 0 bases and J gave up 3 bases, with 9 bases separating them. This CDR3 has 15 residues. CDR1 is LGHDT, CDR2 YNNKEL, per germline (reference sequence). The CDR3 DNA follows: TGTGCCAGCAGCCAAGACTTCAGGGGTGGAAACACCATATATTTT. Translation: CASSQDFRGGNTIYF.

The V call is TRBV12-3 or TRBV12-4, the J call TRBJ2-5; the D is unclear. The CDR3 loop spans 13 amino acids. V dropped 4 bases and J dropped 6 bases, with 12 bases sitting between them. The CDR3 protein is CASSSDLVKTQYF. In DNA, the CDR3 is TGTGCCAGCAGTTCGGATCTCGTGAAGACCCAGTACTTC.

This clonotype was seen only once. The rearrangement links TRBV28 to TRBJ2-5; D gene uncertain. The V end was cut by 1 base, the J end by 5 bases, with 14 bases between. Germline assignment: CDR1 MDHEN and CDR2 SYDVKM. The CDR3 extends over 15 amino acids. The CDR3 loop is CASSLSQELLETQYF. The CDR3 nucleotides are TGTGCCAGCAGTTTATCCCAGGAATTATTGGAGACCCAGTACTTC.

Written as DNA, the CDR3 is TGTGCCTGGAGTGGGACCGTGCGCGAGCAGTACTTC. This gives the protein CAWSGTVREQYF. V gene TRBV30 combines with J gene TRBJ2-7; D gene unclear. V lost 1 base and J lost 6, with 10 bases in between. Germline V gene lookup returns CDR1 GTSNPN and CDR2 SVGIG (reference sequence). This CDR3 region has 12 residues. Filled out from reference TRBV30 and TRBJ2-7, the complete variable domain reads SQTIHQWPATLVQPVGSPLSLECTVEGTSNPNLYWYRQAAGRGLQLLFYSVGIGQISSEVPQNLSASRPQDRQFILSSKKLLLSDSGFYLCAWSGTVREQYFGPGTRLTVT.

The chain joins TRBV6-5 to TRBJ2-5, with TRBD1 matching over 7 bases. The CDR3 is 14 amino acids. Germline V gene lookup returns CDR1 MNHEY and CDR2 SVGAGI. This CDR3 reads CGDEKRDSQETQYF. The CDR3 DNA reads as TGTGGGGACGAGAAGAGGGACAGCCAAGAGACCCAGTACTTC.